Listed below are T cell receptor beta chains from one sample, sequenced in a study of blood T cell repertoires in COVID-19. Clones were read by immunoSEQ multiplex PCR, and TCRdb kept only the in-frame ones, dropping some. This table has some 210,000 clones, less than 90% appearing once. The sequencing sample was made of peripheral blood. The receptors originated from a human donor in a cohort sampled during active COVID-19. Both conserved end residues are part of each CDR3. A D gene is named only where the DNA matches it firmly. Where a row states a size, it is once, few, many or the class of an expanded clone; other rows omit it.

J | D | size | V | DNA | CDR3
TRBJ1-4 | TRBD1 | . | TRBV4-2 | TGTGCCAGCAGCCCTCGACAGGGTGCTAATGAAAAACTGTTTTTT | CASSPRQGANEKLFF
TRBJ1-1 | . | . | TRBV7-3 | TGTGCCAGCAGCTTAGACGGCAGGGAAGCTTTCTTT | CASSLDGREAFF
TRBJ1-1 | . | . | TRBV2 | TGTGCCAGCAGCTACAGTTCTGAAGCTTTCTTT | CASSYSSEAFF
TRBJ2-6 | TRBD1 | . | TRBV5-1 | TGCGCCAGCAGCTTGAACAGGGGGTCTGGGGCCAACGTCCTGACTTTC | CASSLNRGSGANVLTF
TRBJ2-2 | TRBD1 | . | TRBV27 | TGTGCCAGCAGACGGGACAGGGAGACCGGGGAGCTGTTTTTT | CASRRDRETGELFF
TRBJ2-2 | TRBD1 | few | TRBV19 | TGTGCCAGTATTTGGGGACAGGGGTTTACCGGGGAGCTGTTTTTT | CASIWGQGFTGELFF
TRBJ1-1 | . | . | TRBV5-5 | TGTGCCAGCAGCTTGGTACAGAGCACTGAAGCTTTCTTT | CASSLVQSTEAFF
TRBJ1-4 | . | . | TRBV6-5 | TGTGCCAGCAGTCCTAATCGGGTCGGGAGTGAAAAACTGTTTTTT | CASSPNRVGSEKLFF
TRBJ1-2 | TRBD1 | . | TRBV19 | TGTGCCAGCAAACCGACAGGGGGCGCCGGTGGCTACACCTTC | CASKPTGGAGGYTF
TRBJ1-1 | TRBD1 | few | TRBV5-1 | TGCGCCAGCAGCTTGGGAGCAGGGGGGAACACTGAAGCTTTCTTT | CASSLGAGGNTEAFF
TRBJ2-3 | . | once | TRBV29-1 | TGCAGCGTTGCTTCTTCAGGAAGCCCCACAGATACGCAGTATTTT | CSVASSGSPTDTQYF
TRBJ1-1 | TRBD1 | . | TRBV19 | TGTGCCAGTAGTAGGCGGACAGGGGAGTTGGGGTTCGAAGCTTTCTTT | CASSRRTGELGFEAFF
TRBJ1-6 | TRBD1 | . | TRBV5-6 | TGTGCCAGCAGCCGGGACAGGGTTTTATCACCCCTCCACTTT | CASSRDRVLSPLHF
TRBJ2-1 | TRBD2 | . | TRBV28 | TGTGCCAGCAGCAGCCGGGCTAGCGGGACCAATGAGCAGTTCTTC | CASSSRASGTNEQFF
TRBJ2-2 | TRBD2 | . | TRBV3-1/TRBV3-2 | TGTGCCAGCAGGGCCGGGACTAGCGGGAGGATCGGCACCGGGGAGCTGTTTTTT | CASRAGTSGRIGTGELFF
TRBJ2-7 | . | . | TRBV3-1/TRBV3-2 | TGTGCCAGCAGCCAAGATCGGCTAGCCCACTACGAGCAGTACTTC | CASSQDRLAHYEQYF
TRBJ1-6 | . | . | TRBV7-2 | TGTGCCAGCAGCGGGGGGGCCCCAGGCTTAAAGGCACCCCTCCACTTT | CASSGGAPGLKAPLHF